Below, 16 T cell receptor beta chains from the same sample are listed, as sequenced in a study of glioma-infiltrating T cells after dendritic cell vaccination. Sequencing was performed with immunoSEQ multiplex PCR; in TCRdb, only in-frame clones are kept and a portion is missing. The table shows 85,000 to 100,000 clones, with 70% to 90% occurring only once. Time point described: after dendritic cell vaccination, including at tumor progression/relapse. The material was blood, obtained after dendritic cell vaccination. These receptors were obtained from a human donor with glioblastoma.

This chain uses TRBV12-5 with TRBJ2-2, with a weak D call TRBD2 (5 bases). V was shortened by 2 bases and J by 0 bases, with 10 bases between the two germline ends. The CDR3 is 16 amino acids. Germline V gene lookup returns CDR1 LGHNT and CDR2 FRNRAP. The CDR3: CASGLRSGSNTGELFF. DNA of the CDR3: TGTGCTAGTGGTTTGCGCTCGGGGTCGAACACCGGGGAGCTGTTTTTT.

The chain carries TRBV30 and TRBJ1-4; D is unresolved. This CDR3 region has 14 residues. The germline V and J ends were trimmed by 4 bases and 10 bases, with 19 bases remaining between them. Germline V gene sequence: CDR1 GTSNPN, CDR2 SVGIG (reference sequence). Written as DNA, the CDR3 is TGTGCCTGGACCCCCGACACGGTTACTGGAAAACTGTTTTTT. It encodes CAWTPDTVTGKLFF.

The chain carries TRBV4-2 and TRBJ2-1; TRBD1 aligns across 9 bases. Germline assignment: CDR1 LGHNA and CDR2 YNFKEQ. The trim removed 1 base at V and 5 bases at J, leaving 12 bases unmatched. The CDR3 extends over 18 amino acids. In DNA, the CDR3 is TGTGCCAGCAGCCAAGTCCTGGAACCGGGACAGGGAGACAATGAGCAGTTCTTC. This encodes CASSQVLEPGQGDNEQFF.

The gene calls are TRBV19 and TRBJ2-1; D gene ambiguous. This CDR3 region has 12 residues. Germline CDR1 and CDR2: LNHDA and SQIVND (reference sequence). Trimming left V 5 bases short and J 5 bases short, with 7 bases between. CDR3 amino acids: CASSLRNNEQFF. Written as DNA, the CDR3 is TGTGCCAGTAGTCTACGTAACAATGAGCAGTTCTTC.

This CDR3 is CASRTDFYGYTF. CDR3 sequence (DNA): TGCGCCAGCAGGACAGACTTCTATGGCTACACCTTC. J is TRBJ1-2 and V is TRBV5-1; D perhaps matches TRBD1 (5 bases). The germline CDR1 and CDR2 sequences are SGHRS and YFSETQ. This CDR3 has 12 amino acids. V lost 5 bases and J 4 bases, leaving 9 bases between the germline ends.

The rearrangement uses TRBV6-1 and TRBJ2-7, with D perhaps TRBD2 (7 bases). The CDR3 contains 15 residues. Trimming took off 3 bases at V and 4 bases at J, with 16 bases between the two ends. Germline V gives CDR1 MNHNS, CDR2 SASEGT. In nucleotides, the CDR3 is TGTGCCAGCAGTGAGGGGGGGGCGGGCTTGTACGAGCAGTACTTC. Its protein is CASSEGGAGLYEQYF.

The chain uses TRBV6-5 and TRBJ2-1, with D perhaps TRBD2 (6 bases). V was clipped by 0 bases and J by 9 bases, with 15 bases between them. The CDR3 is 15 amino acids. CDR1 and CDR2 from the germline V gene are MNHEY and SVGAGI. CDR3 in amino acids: CASSYSPDPGGEQFF. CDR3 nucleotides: TGTGCCAGCAGTTACTCGCCGGACCCCGGGGGTGAGCAGTTCTTC.

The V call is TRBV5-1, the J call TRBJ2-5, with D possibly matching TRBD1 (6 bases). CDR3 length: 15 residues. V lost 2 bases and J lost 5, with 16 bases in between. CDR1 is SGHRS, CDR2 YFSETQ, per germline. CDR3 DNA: TGCGCCAGCAGCTTTCAGGGGCCGTTTTTGGAGACCCAGTACTTC. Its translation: CASSFQGPFLETQYF.

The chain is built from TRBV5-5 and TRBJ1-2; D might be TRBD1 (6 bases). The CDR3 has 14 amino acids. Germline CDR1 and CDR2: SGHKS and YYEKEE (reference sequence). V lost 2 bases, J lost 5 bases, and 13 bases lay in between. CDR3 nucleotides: TGTGCCAGCAGCTTCGCGGCAGGGGATTATGGCTACACCTTC. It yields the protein CASSFAAGDYGYTF.

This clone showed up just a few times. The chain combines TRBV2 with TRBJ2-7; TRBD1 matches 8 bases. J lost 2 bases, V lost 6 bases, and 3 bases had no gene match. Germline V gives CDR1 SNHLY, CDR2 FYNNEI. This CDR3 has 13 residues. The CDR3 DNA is TGTGCCAGCAGGAGGGACAGGACCTACGAGCAGTACGTC. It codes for CASRRDRTYEQYV.

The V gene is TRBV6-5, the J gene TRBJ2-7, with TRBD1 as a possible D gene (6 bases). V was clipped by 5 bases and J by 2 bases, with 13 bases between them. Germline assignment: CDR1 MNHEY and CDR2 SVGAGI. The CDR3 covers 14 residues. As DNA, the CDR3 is TGTGCCAGCAGTCGGACAGCCCAAGCCTACGAGCAGTACTTC. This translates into CASSRTAQAYEQYF.

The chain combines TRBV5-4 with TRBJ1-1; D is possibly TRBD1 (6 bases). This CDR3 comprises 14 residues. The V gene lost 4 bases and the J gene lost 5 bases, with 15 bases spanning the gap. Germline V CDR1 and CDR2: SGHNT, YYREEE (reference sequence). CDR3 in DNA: TGTGCCAGCAGCCCGGGGGGGGCTAAAACTGAAGCTTTCTTT. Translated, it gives CASSPGGAKTEAFF.

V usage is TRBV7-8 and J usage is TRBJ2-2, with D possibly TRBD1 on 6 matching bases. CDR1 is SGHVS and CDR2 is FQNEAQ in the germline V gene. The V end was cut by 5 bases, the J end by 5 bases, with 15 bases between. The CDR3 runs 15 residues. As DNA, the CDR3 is TGTGCCAGCAGCCAAATGTGGGGGCAGACCGGGGAGCTGTTTTTT. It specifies CASSQMWGQTGELFF.

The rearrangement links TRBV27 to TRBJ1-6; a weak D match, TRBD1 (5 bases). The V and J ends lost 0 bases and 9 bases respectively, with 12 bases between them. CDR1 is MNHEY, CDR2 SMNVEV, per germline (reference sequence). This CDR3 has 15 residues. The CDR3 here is CASSLSPGLGSPLHF. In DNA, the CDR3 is TGTGCCAGCAGTTTATCTCCAGGGTTGGGTTCACCCCTCCACTTT.

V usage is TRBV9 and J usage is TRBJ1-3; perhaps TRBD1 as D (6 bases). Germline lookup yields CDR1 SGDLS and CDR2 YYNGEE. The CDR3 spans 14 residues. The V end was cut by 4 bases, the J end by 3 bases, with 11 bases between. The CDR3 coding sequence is TGTGCCAGCAGCTTACAGGGTGTTGGAAACACCATATATTTT. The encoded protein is CASSLQGVGNTIYF. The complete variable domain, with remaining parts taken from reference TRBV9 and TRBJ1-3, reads DSGVTQTPKHLITATGQRVTLRCSPRSGDLSVYWYQQSLDQGLQFLIQYYNGEERAKGNILERFSAQQFPDLHSELNLSSLELGDSALYFCASSLQGVGNTIYFGEGSWLTVV.

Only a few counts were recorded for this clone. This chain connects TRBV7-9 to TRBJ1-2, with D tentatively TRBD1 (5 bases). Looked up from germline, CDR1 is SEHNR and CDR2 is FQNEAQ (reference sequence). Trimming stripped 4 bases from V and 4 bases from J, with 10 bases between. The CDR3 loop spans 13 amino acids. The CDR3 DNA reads TGTGCCAGCAGCTCGGAGGGGATCTATGGCTACACCTTC. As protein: CASSSEGIYGYTF.